This T cell receptor beta chain was documented in a study of T cell responses to AZD1222 COVID-19 vaccine (dated by TCRdb to the early 2020s). Study-wide context: AZD1222 recipients with second doses at about 4 weeks or about 12 weeks were pooled, because spike-specific TCR depth and breadth did not differ between schedules. TCR sequencing covered about 230 trial participants: 200 to 220 given two doses of AZD1222 and about 26 given two doses of MenACWY control vaccine. Enrollment into the trials was organized by age into subgroups of 18-55, 56-69 and 70-plus years, and those subgroups contained roughly 140, 27 and 60 TCR-sequenced participants, respectively.

This clone turned up a few times. Its antigen has not been determined. No clone much larger than this one lies a single base away; base qualities are absent. The CDR3 regions of human TCRbeta chains were analyzed by immunosequencing. Under the source paper's analysis protocol: Repertoire TCRs were checked for matches against a reference library of SARS-CoV-2-specific TCRs that had been generated using the MIRA antigen-specificity platform. Breadth meant the fraction of unique TCRs that were SARS-CoV-2-associated, whereas depth meant the fraction of total T cells that were SARS-CoV-2-associated. Using the MIRA data, each spike-specific TCR was mapped to the spike region that the TCR reacts to and placed in a CD4 or CD8 class. Log10-transformed breadth and depth values were compared by one-way ANOVA with Sidak's multiple comparisons tests. TCRdb holds this immuneACCESS table with in-frame rearrangements only. Some clones are missing; in checked studies, unresolved V genes explain under half, and the rest has no known cause. From that table come the V and J calls and clone size; the DNA was used to work out D and trimming. The sample includes 100,000 to 150,000 clones, with about nine tenths observed a single time. The top ten clonotypes cover approximately 20% of the sample.

The CDR3 sequence holds 15 residues, the cysteine and phenylalanine included. CDR3 DNA only is kept here, 45 bases in frame from base 1. Via the germline V gene, CDR1 is SNHLY and CDR2 FYNNEI. After removal of 4 bases from V and 5 bases from J, the junction retains 7 bases not matched to a gene. General findings and caveats noted by the study authors: Conclusions about previously exposed vaccinees were limited because only six AZD1222 recipients were SARS-CoV-2 seropositive at baseline. Epitopes outside the regions mutated in the B.1.351 and B.1.1.7 variants were reportedly recognized by nearly half of the unique spike-specific TCRs. Because no day 14 peak-response samples were available, repertoires were characterized only after the peak T cell response. Vaccine-associated CD4 TCRs spanned the whole spike protein, with dominant responses in regions 160-218 and 743-854. Participants were mostly white British, with more females than males. The authors suggested clonal diversity may have been underestimated. Spike-specific TCR breadth and depth rose significantly after two AZD1222 doses compared with day 0 and with MenACWY recipients. In the small 56-69-year group, the increase in depth fell short of significance, most likely because of low power.

Interpreted using the paper, the time point label stands for: baseline before first vaccination. Samples from vaccinated people were obtained from the UK trials COV001 and COV002, which included a single-blind randomized controlled phase 2/3 trial of AZD1222 (ChAdOx1 nCoV-19) in healthy adults. For TCRbeta chain sequencing, PBMC samples were collected from trial participants at day 0 and at day 28 after the second dose. Material: peripheral blood, obtained on day 0 of AZD1222 vaccination. This clonotype was obtained from an adult in good health. The receptor chain draws on TRBV2 and TRBJ2-3; 9 of the junction bases match TRBD2. The sequenced DNA: TGTGCCAGCAGTGGTACTAGCGGGCCTCGAGATACGCAGTATTTT. It codes for CASSGTSGPRDTQYF.